This entry lists 5 T cell receptor beta chains sequenced from one sample in a study of cytomegalovirus exposure and HLA in healthy donors. With 60 Vbeta and 13 Jbeta primers, the PCR was carried out. Repertoires were generated with immunoSEQ multiplex PCR, while TCRdb's copy carries only in-frame clones and drops some. The sample records 150,000 to 170,000 clones, approximately 80% being singletons. The sample was PBMCs. Every receptor here comes from a woman in her forties in good health and CMV-seropositive.

This chain connects TRBV6-1 to TRBJ2-7; perhaps TRBD2 as D (5 bases). V was clipped by 8 bases and J by 5 bases, with 13 bases between them. CDR1 is MNHNS and CDR2 is SASEGT in the germline V gene. This CDR3 region has 12 residues. As DNA, the CDR3 is TGTGCCAGCCGGACGGGAAGGAACGAGCAGTACTTC. This translates into CASRTGRNEQYF.

This clone has only a few counts. One base separates it from a far larger clone, so it is likely a read error. This chain links TRBV7-9 with TRBJ1-1; no definite D call. Germline V gene lookup returns CDR1 SEHNR and CDR2 FQNEAQ (reference sequence). The length of the CDR3 is 11 residues. This chain's CDR3 is CTSSSSLEAFF. The CDR3 DNA follows: TGTACCAGCAGTTCGAGCTTGGAAGCTTTCTTT.

A single count supports this clone. V gene TRBV5-6 combines with J gene TRBJ2-1; 15 bases agree with TRBD2. This CDR3 contains 17 residues. V dropped 4 bases and J dropped 8; count of bases not matched to a gene: 10. In germline, CDR1 is SGHDT, CDR2 YYEEEE. CDR3 sequence (DNA): TGTGCCAGCAGCCTCAGGACTAGCGGGAGGGCCAAAGATGAGCAGTTCTTC. It yields the protein CASSLRTSGRAKDEQFF.

This clone was detected only once. This rearrangement joins TRBV7-3 to TRBJ2-3; 9 bases line up with TRBD2. Germline assignment: CDR1 SGHTA and CDR2 FQGTGA. Trimming at V came to 2 bases and at J to 2 bases, leaving 5 bases not matched to a gene. CDR3 size: 16 residues. The CDR3 region is CASSLGLAGPTDTQYF. CDR3 nucleotide sequence: TGTGCCAGCAGCTTAGGGCTAGCGGGGCCCACAGATACGCAGTATTTT.

V is TRBV7-9 and J is TRBJ2-7; possibly TRBD2 for D (5 bases). The CDR3 is made up of 14 amino acids. CDR1 is SEHNR, CDR2 FQNEAQ, per germline (reference sequence). In DNA form, the CDR3 reads TGTGCTTCACTGTCCCAGAATAGCGTCCACGAGCAGTACTTC. Translation: CASLSQNSVHEQYF.